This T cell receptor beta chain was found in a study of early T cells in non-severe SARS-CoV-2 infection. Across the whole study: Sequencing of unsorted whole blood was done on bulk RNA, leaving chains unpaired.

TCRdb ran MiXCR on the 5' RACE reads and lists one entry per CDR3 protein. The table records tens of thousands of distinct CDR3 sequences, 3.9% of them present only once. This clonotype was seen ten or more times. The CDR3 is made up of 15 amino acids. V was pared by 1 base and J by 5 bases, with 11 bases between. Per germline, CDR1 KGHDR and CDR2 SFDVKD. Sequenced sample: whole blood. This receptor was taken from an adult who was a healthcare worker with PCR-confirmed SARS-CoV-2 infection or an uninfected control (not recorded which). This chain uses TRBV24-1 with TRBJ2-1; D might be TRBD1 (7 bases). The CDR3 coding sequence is TGTGCCACCAGTGATTTCCCCAGGGGGGACAATGAGCAGTTCTTC. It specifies CATSDFPRGDNEQFF.